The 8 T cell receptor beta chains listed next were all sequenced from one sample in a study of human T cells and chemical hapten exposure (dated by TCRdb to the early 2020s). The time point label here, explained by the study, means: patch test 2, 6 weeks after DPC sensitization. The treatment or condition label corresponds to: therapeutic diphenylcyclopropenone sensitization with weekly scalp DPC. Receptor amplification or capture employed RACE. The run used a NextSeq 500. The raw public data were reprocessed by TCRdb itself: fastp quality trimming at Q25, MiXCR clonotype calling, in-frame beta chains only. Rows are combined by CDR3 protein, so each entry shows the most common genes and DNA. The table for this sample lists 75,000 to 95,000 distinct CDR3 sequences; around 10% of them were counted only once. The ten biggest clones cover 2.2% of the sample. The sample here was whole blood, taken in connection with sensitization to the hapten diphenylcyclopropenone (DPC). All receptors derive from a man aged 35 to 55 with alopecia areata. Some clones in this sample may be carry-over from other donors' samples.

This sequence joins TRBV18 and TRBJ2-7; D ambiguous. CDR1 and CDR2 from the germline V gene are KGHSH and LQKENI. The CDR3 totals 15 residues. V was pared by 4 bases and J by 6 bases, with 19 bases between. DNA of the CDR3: TGTGCCAGCTCACGGGGAACGAGAGATCTGAGCGAGCAGTACGTC. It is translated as CASSRGTRDLSEQYV.

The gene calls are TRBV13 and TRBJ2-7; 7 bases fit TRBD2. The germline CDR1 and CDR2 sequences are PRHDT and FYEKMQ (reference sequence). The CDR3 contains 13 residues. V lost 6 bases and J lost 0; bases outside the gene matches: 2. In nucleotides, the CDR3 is TGTGCCAGCAGGGGCGGGAGCTCCTACGAGCAGTACGTC. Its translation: CASRGGSSYEQYV.

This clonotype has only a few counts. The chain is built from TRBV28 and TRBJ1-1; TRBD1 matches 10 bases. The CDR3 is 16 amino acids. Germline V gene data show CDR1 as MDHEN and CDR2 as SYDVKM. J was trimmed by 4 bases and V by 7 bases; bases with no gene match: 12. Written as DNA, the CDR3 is TGTGCCAGCACCTCCCCCGACAGGGGGCTTATCACTGAAGCTTTCTTT. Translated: CASTSPDRGLITEAFF.

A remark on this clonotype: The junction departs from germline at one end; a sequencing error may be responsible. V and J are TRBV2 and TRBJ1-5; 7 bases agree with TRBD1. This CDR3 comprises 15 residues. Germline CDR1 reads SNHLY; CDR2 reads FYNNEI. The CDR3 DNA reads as TGTGCCAGCAGGGGTTTGACAGGGACCAATCAGCCCCAGAATTTT. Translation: CASRGLTGTNQPQNF.

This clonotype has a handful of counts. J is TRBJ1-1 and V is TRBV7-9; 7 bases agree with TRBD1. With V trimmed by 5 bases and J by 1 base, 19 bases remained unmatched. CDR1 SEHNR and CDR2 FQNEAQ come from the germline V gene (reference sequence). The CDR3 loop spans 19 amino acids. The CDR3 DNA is TGTGCCAGCAGCCCTCCTGGAGGGTCTCGGAGACAGGGGAACACTGAAGCTTTCTTT. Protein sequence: CASSPPGGSRRQGNTEAFF.

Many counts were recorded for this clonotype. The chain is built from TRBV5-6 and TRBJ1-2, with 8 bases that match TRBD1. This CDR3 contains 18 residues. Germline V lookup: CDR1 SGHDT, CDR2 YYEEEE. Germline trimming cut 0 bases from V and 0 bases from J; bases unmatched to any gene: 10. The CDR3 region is CASSLGPTGTGANYGYTF. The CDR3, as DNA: TGTGCCAGCAGCTTGGGCCCCACCGGGACAGGTGCTAACTATGGCTACACCTTC.

CDR3 coding DNA: TGTGCCAGCAGCGTAGGTCCAGGGATAGCTAGCGGGAGGGACACAGATACGCAGTATTTT. Translating gives CASSVGPGIASGRDTDTQYF. This chain uses TRBV9 with TRBJ2-3, with TRBD2 matching 12 bases. Germline V gene data show CDR1 as SGDLS and CDR2 as YYNGEE. J lost 2 bases, V lost 0 bases, and 13 bases had no gene match. This CDR3 region has 20 residues.

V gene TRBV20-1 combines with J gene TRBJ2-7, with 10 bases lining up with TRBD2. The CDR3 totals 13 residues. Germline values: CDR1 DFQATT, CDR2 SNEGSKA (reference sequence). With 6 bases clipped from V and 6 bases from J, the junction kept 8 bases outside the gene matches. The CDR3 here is CSAAGTSVVEQYF. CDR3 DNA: TGCAGTGCCGCCGGGACTAGCGTAGTCGAGCAGTACTTC.